A single sample is the source of the 6 T cell receptor beta chains below, sequenced in a study of shared clonotypes between healthy human individuals. Sequencing used immunoSEQ multiplex PCR; TCRdb keeps in-frame clones, though not all of them. The sample holds some 1,600,000 clones, 95% to 99% seen once. Sequenced input: naive CD4+ T cells sorted from blood. Subset reported: CD45RA+ positively selected. These receptors all stem from a man aged 25-45 years in good health.

The V call is TRBV7-8, the J call TRBJ2-7; 8 bases agree with TRBD2. The J segment lost 2 bases and the V segment lost 6 bases, leaving 6 bases of the junction unmatched. CDR3 length: 14 residues. Germline V gene data show CDR1 as SGHVS and CDR2 as FQNEAQ. The chain's CDR3 is CASRLSGITYEQYF. DNA for the CDR3: TGTGCCAGCAGACTTAGCGGGATTACCTACGAGCAGTACTTC. Filled out from reference TRBV7-8 and TRBJ2-7, the complete variable domain reads GAGVSQSPRYKVAKRGQDVALRCDPISGHVSLFWYQQALGQGPEFLTYFQNEAQLDKSGLPSDRFFAERPEGSVSTLKIQRTQQEDSAVYLCASRLSGITYEQYFGPGTRLTVT.

This rearrangement joins TRBV30 to TRBJ1-1, with D tentatively TRBD1 (5 bases). Trimming left V 0 bases short and J 1 base short, with 12 bases between. CDR1 is GTSNPN, CDR2 SVGIG, per germline (reference sequence). The CDR3 is 15 residues long. CDR3 region: CAWSVNRRPNTEAFF. CDR3 in DNA: TGTGCCTGGAGTGTAAACAGGCGACCGAACACTGAAGCTTTCTTT.

The rearrangement uses TRBV27 and TRBJ2-7; 9 nucleotides agree with TRBD2. The CDR3 contains 17 residues. V lost 5 bases, J lost 4 bases, and 15 bases stayed unmatched. The germline CDR1 and CDR2 sequences are MNHEY and SMNVEV (reference sequence). In DNA form, the CDR3 reads TGTGCCAGCAGTCTCAATCCTAGCGGGGCAAAACGGTACGAGCAGTACTTC. Translation: CASSLNPSGAKRYEQYF.

The chain couples TRBV7-8 to TRBJ1-5; 8 bases fit TRBD1. V was pared by 1 base and J by 2 bases, with 10 bases of the junction left unmatched. Germline-derived CDR1 and CDR2 are SGHVS and FQNEAQ. The length of the CDR3 is 18 residues. CDR3 loop: CASSLDVWTGLGNQPQHF. The CDR3 nucleotides are TGTGCCAGCAGCTTAGACGTCTGGACAGGGCTTGGCAATCAGCCCCAGCATTTT. The whole variable domain, filled in from reference TRBV7-8 and TRBJ1-5, reads GAGVSQSPRYKVAKRGQDVALRCDPISGHVSLFWYQQALGQGPEFLTYFQNEAQLDKSGLPSDRFFAERPEGSVSTLKIQRTQQEDSAVYLCASSLDVWTGLGNQPQHFGDGTRLSIL.

This clone showed up just once. This chain links TRBV27 with TRBJ1-3; unclear D gene. Trimming left V 6 bases short and J 4 bases short, with 25 bases between. Germline V lookup: CDR1 MNHEY, CDR2 SMNVEV (reference sequence). The CDR3 has 18 residues. The CDR3 protein is CASRIIVGRLASGNTIYF. The CDR3 nucleotides are TGTGCCAGCAGAATAATAGTGGGCAGACTAGCTTCCGGAAACACCATATATTTT.

The gene calls are TRBV18 and TRBJ2-7; 7 positions match TRBD1. The trim removed 0 bases at V and 0 bases at J, leaving 5 bases unmatched. This CDR3 has 16 amino acids. Germline V gene data show CDR1 as KGHSH and CDR2 as LQKENI. CDR3 nucleotides: TGTGCCAGCTCACCACCGTGGGGACAGTCCTCCTACGAGCAGTACTTC. The encoded protein is CASSPPWGQSSYEQYF.